Here is one T cell receptor (beta chain) with its context. The sample is drawn from a study of blood T cell repertoires in COVID-19. Repertoires were generated with immunoSEQ multiplex PCR, while TCRdb's copy carries only in-frame clones and drops some. The table includes a few hundred thousand clones, about 87% detected once. CDR1 is PRHDT, CDR2 FYEKMQ, per germline (reference sequence). This CDR3 spans 17 amino acids. V was pared by 4 bases and J by 2 bases, with 19 bases between. This sequence joins TRBV13 and TRBJ2-3; tentative D call: TRBD1 (6 bases). Sequencing used peripheral blood. The TCR originated in a woman aged 50 to 60 with COVID-19, enrolled during active disease. The CDR3 DNA follows: TGTGCCAGCAGCTACCCCAAGGCGGACAGAGTCACAGATACGCAGTATTTT. This codes for CASSYPKADRVTDTQYF.